This T cell receptor beta chain was recorded in a study of molecular identifiers for immune sequencing clone quantification (dated by TCRdb to 2017 to 2018). Context from the whole study: For a replicate experiment, RNA from around 20,000 or 100,000 naive CD8 T cells was divided into five aliquots, and four of the five aliquots were sequenced. This methods study benchmarked molecular-identifier clustering-based TCR repertoire sequencing (MIDCIRS) and TCR RNA copy counting, using CD8 T cells to do so. Summary of the overall study and its limitations: In CMV-specific effector cells, clones with more than 20 RNA copies contained over 99% of molecules, whereas in naive cells such clones contained under 1% of molecules. When barcode sub-clustering was omitted, TCR diversity was inflated by chimeric consensus sequences, with chimeras reaching as high as 47%. Highly expanded clone sizes could be underestimated because identical TCR molecules may share a barcode. Spiked-in Jurkat TCR RNA equal to a single cell's worth was reported to be detectable even within one million naive CD8 T cells. Modeling indicated around 2.7 TCR RNA copies recovered per cell, compared with roughly 9.7 by digital PCR, which implies a capture efficiency of around 30%.

As concerns this clonotype: What this receptor recognizes is not known. An end of the junction differs from the germline gene, which may be a read error.

The CDR3 has 17 amino acids, counting the end cysteine and phenylalanine. The only DNA kept is the CDR3, 51 bases in frame from the first base. As encoded in the germline V gene, CDR1 is MDHEN while CDR2 is SYDVKM. The library was generated by PCR. TCRdb lists the instrument as Illumina MiSeq. Total RNA was purified with the Qiagen AllPrep DNA/RNA kit. Before analysis, reads from multiple sequencing runs of the same library were pooled. Regarding the original processing steps: Reads were retained only if an exact TCR constant sequence was present, and the retained reads were trimmed to 150 nt and grouped according to their 12-nt molecular barcodes. Reads in each barcode group were sub-clustered using a 15% Levenshtein threshold, and a quality-weighted consensus sequence was built for each RNA molecule. Non-functional sequences were removed, as were lower-count sequences one edit away from another. Based on a fit of two negative binomial distributions, barcode sub-clusters having less than 20% of the maximum read count were discarded. The public sequencing data were trimmed at Q25 with fastp and processed into clonotypes with MiXCR by TCRdb, which kept only in-frame beta chains. One record per CDR3 amino acid sequence lists the most common genes and DNA. The V and J calls were not made by the authors but by TCRdb's processing. This sample is represented by 35,000 to 45,000 distinct CDR3 sequences; around 18% of them were singletons. 6.7% of the sample is in the top ten clones.

On a BD FACSAria II, naive CD8 T cells were FACS-sorted as CD8+CD4-CCR7+CD45RA+ and collected into RLT Plus buffer. To compare sensitivity, a portion of the naive CD8 T cell RNA was divided evenly between MIDCIRS and a Smart-seq2-style 5'RACE protocol. CD8 T cells were enriched with RosetteSep CD8+ T Cell Enrichment Cocktail and Ficoll-Paque, followed by ACK red cell lysis. The source is a human donor in good health. Some libraries in this study had Jurkat cell RNA spiked in. Sequenced input: naive CD8+ T cells from blood, with Jurkat cell RNA spiked in. What the cell subset or site label conveys for this sample: FACS-sorted CD8+CD4-CCR7+CD45RA+ naive T cells. This sequence uses TRBV28 and TRBJ2-5, with 7 bases aligning to TRBD2. The CDR3 region has the sequence CAGSSFKPPGGQETQYF. The bases are TGTGCCGGCAGTTCCTTTAAACCCCCGGGGGGACAAGAGACCCAGTACTTC.